These T cell receptor beta chains were read from a single sample in a study of Ad26.COV2.S vaccination and SARS-CoV-2 variants. The method was immunoSEQ multiplex PCR; TCRdb's version includes in-frame clones alone and lacks a portion of them. The table has roughly 100,000 clones, around three quarters seen once. The source material was peripheral blood, sampled after recovery from COVID-19. The receptor set was obtained from a human donor who had recovered from COVID-19. Both conserved end residues are part of each CDR3. The order of the fields is D gene, V gene, J gene, clone size, CDR3 protein, CDR3 DNA. D genes are given only for firm matches. The size of a clone is reported for some rows only, either as once, few or many, or as a class for expanded clones.

TRBD1,TRBV28,TRBJ1-3,-,CASSLYTDRGAGNTIYF,TGTGCCAGCAGTTTATACACAGACAGGGGAGCTGGAAACACCATATATTTT
-,TRBV11-3,TRBJ1-1,-,CASSSMPDTEAFF,TGTGCCAGCAGCTCGATGCCGGACACTGAAGCTTTCTTT
-,TRBV30,TRBJ1-5,-,CAWNAGINQPQHF,TGTGCCTGGAACGCTGGGATCAATCAGCCCCAGCATTTT
-,TRBV28,TRBJ2-1,-,CASGVGDNEQFF,TGTGCCAGCGGCGTAGGGGACAATGAGCAGTTCTTC
-,TRBV11-1,TRBJ2-1,-,CASSLFGGPDNEQFF,TGTGCCAGCAGCTTATTCGGGGGCCCCGACAATGAGCAGTTCTTC
-,TRBV7-2,TRBJ2-1,-,CASSQTQARNHNEQFF,TGTGCCAGCAGCCAAACCCAGGCTCGCAACCACAATGAGCAGTTCTTC
-,TRBV9,TRBJ2-2,-,CASSVFELGNTGELFF,TGTGCCAGCAGCGTTTTTGAACTGGGAAACACCGGGGAGCTGTTTTTT
TRBD1,TRBV7-9,TRBJ2-7,-,CASSDTGTGVYEQYF,TGTGCCAGCAGCGATACCGGGACAGGCGTGTACGAGCAGTACTTC
-,TRBV5-4,TRBJ1-2,-,CASSSSRGSYGYTF,TGTGCCAGCAGCTCGTCTCGGGGGTCCTATGGCTACACCTTC
-,TRBV9,TRBJ2-7,-,CASSVGSDSFEQYF,TGTGCCAGCAGCGTGGGATCGGACAGCTTCGAGCAGTACTTC
-,TRBV6-5,TRBJ2-2,-,CASSPDRRTGELFF,TGTGCCAGCAGTCCGGACAGAAGGACCGGGGAGCTGTTTTTT
-,TRBV29-1,TRBJ1-5,-,CSAVGWGTDQPQHF,TGCAGCGCCGTGGGGTGGGGGACCGATCAGCCCCAGCATTTT
-,TRBV3-1/TRBV3-2,TRBJ1-2,-,CASSPLGGAGSYGYTF,TGTGCCAGCAGCCCCCTCGGGGGGGCAGGGAGCTATGGCTACACCTTC
-,TRBV7-9,TRBJ2-1,-,CASSLDSDSYNEQFF,TGTGCCAGCAGCTTAGATTCCGATTCCTACAATGAGCAGTTCTTC
-,TRBV2,TRBJ2-2,-,CASRLDVNTGELFF,TGTGCCAGCAGGCTGGACGTGAACACCGGGGAGCTGTTTTTT
-,TRBV6-5,TRBJ2-3,-,CASREAGFNTDTQYF,TGTGCCAGCAGGGAGGCAGGATTTAACACAGATACGCAGTATTTT
TRBD1,TRBV5-5,TRBJ1-2,-,CASARTGGDGYTF,TGTGCCAGCGCCAGAACAGGGGGCGATGGCTACACCTTC
-,TRBV19,TRBJ2-3,-,CASRIHLGDPDTQYF,TGTGCCAGTAGGATCCATCTCGGGGACCCAGATACGCAGTATTTT
-,TRBV3-1/TRBV3-2,TRBJ2-3,once,CASSQEGTDTQYF,TGTGCCAGCAGCCAAGAAGGGACAGATACGCAGTATTTT
-,TRBV2,TRBJ2-5,-,CASLLPYQETQYF,TGTGCCAGCTTGTTACCCTACCAAGAGACCCAGTACTTC
-,TRBV19,TRBJ1-2,-,CASSMGREVYGYTF,TGTGCCAGTAGCATGGGCAGGGAAGTATATGGCTACACCTTC